Described below is a single T cell receptor beta chain sequence and its context. The CDR3 covers 14 residues. Germline V gene lookup returns CDR1 LNHDA and CDR2 SQIVND (reference sequence). Trimming cost V 0 bases and J 9 bases, with 9 bases left between them. This specimen comes from a study of blood T cell repertoires in COVID-19. Study details: Samples representing acute and convalescent COVID-19 were sourced from the United States, Italy and Spain.

Original processing notes: Scientists estimated how many nucleated cells there were by amplifying reference gene primers. Data came from immunoSEQ multiplex PCR; TCRdb stores just in-frame clones and leaves some out. That table gives V, J and clone size, and the DNA gave D and trimming. The sample shows roughly 94,000 clones, 65% to 90% of them seen only once. The material sequenced was peripheral blood. V usage is TRBV19 and J usage is TRBJ1-6; D is uncertain. This TCR derives from a man in his sixties with acute or convalescent COVID-19. The CDR3, as DNA: TGTGCCAGTAGTATAGAGGCAACCAGTTCACCCCTCCACTTT. Encoded protein: CASSIEATSSPLHF.